The 20 T cell receptor beta chains presented below share a single source sample, sequenced in a study of cytomegalovirus exposure and HLA in healthy donors. Vbeta (60) and Jbeta (13) primers were used in the PCR. The method was immunoSEQ multiplex PCR; TCRdb's version includes in-frame clones alone and lacks a portion of them. This sample carries roughly 78,000 clones, about two thirds of them seen once, and the ten largest clones take around 5%. Sequenced sample: PBMCs. Receptors were obtained from a man under 40 in good health and CMV-seropositive.

This clone was recorded once. The chain joins TRBV23-1 to TRBJ1-6; 8 positions match TRBD1. TRBV23-1 carries the ORF label, with uncertain function. V shed 4 bases, J shed 6 bases, and the junction held 2 bases outside the gene matches. The CDR3 is 14 amino acids. As DNA, the CDR3 is TGCGCCAGCAGTCGGGACAGGATTAATTCACCCCTCCACTTT. Its protein product is CASSRDRINSPLHF.

This clone was detected a few times. The chain has TRBV5-1 and TRBJ2-5, with 13 bases that match TRBD2. This CDR3 comprises 16 residues. The V gene end was trimmed by 3 bases and the J gene end by 1 base; junction bases not matched to a gene: 3. CDR1 is SGHRS and CDR2 is YFSETQ in the germline V gene. For the CDR3, the DNA is TGCGCCAGCAGCTCACTAGCGGGGGGGCGCCAAGAGACCCAGTACTTC. It translates to CASSSLAGGRQETQYF.

This chain joins TRBV30 and TRBJ2-7, with TRBD1 matching 11 bases. Looked up from germline, CDR1 is GTSNPN and CDR2 is SVGIG (reference sequence). This CDR3 contains 14 residues. The V segment lost 1 base and the J segment 3 bases; nucleotides outside the gene matches: 2. CDR3 coding DNA: TGTGCCTGGAGTGCTGGGACAGGGGGCTACGAGCAGTACTTC. Protein sequence: CAWSAGTGGYEQYF.

V gene TRBV10-2 combines with J gene TRBJ2-5; perhaps TRBD1 as D (5 bases). The last part of the DNA fits TRBJ2-7 better; the J call may be wrong. CDR1 is WSHSY and CDR2 is SAAADI in the germline V gene. The CDR3 consists of 14 residues. CDR3 nucleotide sequence: TGCGCCAGCAGTTGGGGCGCGAGCTCCTACGAGCAGTACTTC. Translating gives CASSWGASSYEQYF.

V and J are TRBV19 and TRBJ2-7; 7 nucleotides align to TRBD1. V dropped 3 bases and J dropped 5; count of bases not matched to a gene: 10. The germline gives CDR1 LNHDA, CDR2 SQIVND (reference sequence). This CDR3 contains 15 residues. The CDR3 loop is CASSIETGRWNEQYF. The CDR3, as DNA: TGTGCCAGTAGTATTGAGACAGGGCGCTGGAACGAGCAGTACTTC.

This clone was seen a few times. The DNA for the CDR3 is TGTGCCATGGGGAGCGGAGATCACTACGAGCAGTACTTC. The encoded protein is CAMGSGDHYEQYF. The chain combines TRBV10-3 with TRBJ2-7, with D possibly matching TRBD2 (5 bases). The CDR3 is 13 residues long. Germline lookup yields CDR1 ENHRY and CDR2 SYGVKD. V lost 9 bases and J 3 bases, leaving 15 bases between the germline ends.

The chain employs TRBV7-9 and TRBJ2-2; no reliable D call. With 2 bases removed from V and 8 bases from J, the gap between germline ends came to 3 bases. The CDR3 runs 11 residues. Germline V gene data show CDR1 as SEHNR and CDR2 as FQNEAQ (reference sequence). The CDR3 here is CASSLYGELFF. CDR3 in DNA: TGTGCCAGCAGCTTATATGGGGAGCTGTTTTTT. The full variable domain, completed using reference TRBV7-9 and TRBJ2-2, is DTGVSQNPRHKITKRGQNVTFRCDPISEHNRLYWYRQTLGQGPEFLTYFQNEAQLEKSRLLSDRFSAERPKGSFSTLEIQRTEQGDSAMYLCASSLYGELFFGEGSRLTVL.

The chain has TRBV5-6 and TRBJ2-1; possible D gene TRBD1, 6 bases. The CDR3 has 16 amino acids. V lost 4 bases, J lost 8 bases, and 22 bases lay in between. CDR1 is SGHDT, CDR2 YYEEEE, per germline. The CDR3 region has the DNA TGTGCCAGCAGCCGGAGGTTAGGGGGTCCGGGGTATGAGCAGTTCTTC. Translated, it gives CASSRRLGGPGYEQFF.

V is TRBV27 and J is TRBJ2-1, with 8 bases identical to TRBD2. CDR3 size: 13 residues. Germline values: CDR1 MNHEY, CDR2 SMNVEV (reference sequence). V gave up 3 bases and J gave up 5 bases; unmatched junction bases: 0. CDR3 in DNA: TGTGCCAGCAGTTTGGGACTAGACAATGAGCAGTTCTTC. Translating it yields CASSLGLDNEQFF.

This clone occurred once. The J gene is TRBJ1-1, the V gene TRBV30; possibly TRBD1 for D (6 bases). Germline V gives CDR1 GTSNPN, CDR2 SVGIG (reference sequence). Between the trimmed V and J ends, which lost 4 bases and 2 bases, there was a span of 14 bases. CDR3 length: 14 residues. The CDR3: CAWTPTGPNTEAFF. The CDR3 nucleotides are TGTGCCTGGACCCCGACAGGCCCCAACACTGAAGCTTTCTTT.

The rearrangement uses TRBV4-1 and TRBJ2-5; TRBD1 matches at 11 bases. The J call is doubtful: the DNA matches TRBJ2-7 better. Germline values: CDR1 MGHRA, CDR2 YSYEKL. The CDR3 length is 16 residues. The CDR3 loop is CASSLDRGQRAYEQYF. Here the CDR3 DNA reads TGCGCCAGCAGCTTGGACAGGGGGCAAAGGGCCTACGAGCAGTACTTC.

In this sample, this clone turned up a few times. CDR3 coding DNA: TGTGCCAGCAGCGTCGACAGGACCGATACGCAGTATTTT. Amino acid sequence: CASSVDRTDTQYF. The rearrangement uses TRBV9 and TRBJ2-3; D might be TRBD1 (6 bases). Trimming shortened V by 2 bases and J by 6 bases, and 10 bases separated the two germline ends. The germline V gene has CDR1 SGDLS and CDR2 YYNGEE. This CDR3 has 13 residues.

The V and J genes are TRBV28 and TRBJ2-5; 10 nucleotides agree with TRBD2. The CDR3 contains 14 residues. Germline V CDR1 and CDR2: MDHEN, SYDVKM. Trimming removed 4 bases from V and 5 bases from J; junction bases left unmatched: 4. CDR3 in DNA: TGTGCCAGCAGTTCAGCGGGAGGGTGGGAGACCCAGTACTTC. It encodes CASSSAGGWETQYF.

CDR3 DNA sequence: TGTGCCAGCAGCCCTCAGGGGCTCGTCTACGAGCAGTACTTC. Encoded protein: CASSPQGLVYEQYF. The chain has TRBV14 and TRBJ2-7; perhaps TRBD1 as D (6 bases). Germline V lookup: CDR1 SGHDN, CDR2 FVKESK. Trimming stripped 4 bases from V and 3 bases from J, with 13 bases between. The CDR3 is made up of 14 amino acids.

The chain is built from TRBV11-3 and TRBJ1-1; TRBD1 is a possible D gene (5 bases). The CDR3 has 14 amino acids. Trimming pared 5 bases from V and 1 base from J, leaving 11 bases between. In germline, CDR1 is SGHNT, CDR2 YENEEA. Here the CDR3 reads CASSLRGTNTEAFF. The CDR3 DNA sequence: TGTGCCAGCAGCCTAAGGGGTACGAACACTGAAGCTTTCTTT.

This clone was detected only once. This sequence joins TRBV7-3 and TRBJ2-5; 7 positions match TRBD2. With 5 bases clipped from V and 2 bases from J, the junction kept 5 bases outside the gene matches. The V gene's germline CDR1 is SGHTA and CDR2 FQGTGA. The CDR3 covers 14 residues. The CDR3 reads CASSTVGGQETQYF. The CDR3, as DNA: TGTGCCAGCAGCACAGTCGGGGGGCAAGAGACCCAGTACTTC. Based on the CDR3 plus reference TRBV7-3 and TRBJ2-5, the full variable domain is GAGVSQTPSNKVTEKGKYVELRCDPISGHTALYWYRQSLGQGPEFLIYFQGTGAADDSGLPNDRFFAVRPEGSVSTLKIQRTERGDSAVYLCASSTVGGQETQYFGPGTRLLVL.

The rearrangement links TRBV2 to TRBJ2-2; the D gene is possibly TRBD2 (5 bases). Germline values: CDR1 SNHLY, CDR2 FYNNEI. Trimming took off 5 bases at V and 8 bases at J, with 15 bases between the two ends. The CDR3 extends over 14 amino acids. CDR3 protein: CASSKDSSGGELFF. Here the CDR3 DNA reads TGTGCCAGCAGTAAGGACTCGTCGGGGGGGGAGCTGTTTTTT.

The chain carries TRBV2 and TRBJ1-1, with a weak D call TRBD1 (5 bases). This CDR3 region has 11 residues. Per the germline V gene, CDR1 is SNHLY and CDR2 is FYNNEI. Trimming removed 5 bases from V and 7 bases from J, with 8 bases in between. The CDR3, as DNA: TGTGCCAGCAGTCGAGACAGTGAAGCTTTCTTT. Its translation is CASSRDSEAFF.

V gene TRBV28 combines with J gene TRBJ2-1, with 10 positions matching TRBD2. Germline-derived CDR1 and CDR2 are MDHEN and SYDVKM. The CDR3 contains 13 residues. J was trimmed by 6 bases and V by 10 bases; bases with no gene match: 6. CDR3 nucleotide sequence: TGTGCCACTGGACTAGCGGAGATCAATGAGCAGTTCTTC. As protein: CATGLAEINEQFF.

The rearrangement links TRBV18 to TRBJ1-3; D gene unclear. Germline V CDR1 and CDR2: KGHSH, LQKENI. The V end lost 6 bases, the J end lost 0 bases, and 9 bases lay between the germline ends. This CDR3 has 14 residues. CDR3 sequence: CASSGVNSGNTIYF. CDR3 DNA: TGTGCCAGCTCTGGAGTGAACTCTGGAAACACCATATATTTT.